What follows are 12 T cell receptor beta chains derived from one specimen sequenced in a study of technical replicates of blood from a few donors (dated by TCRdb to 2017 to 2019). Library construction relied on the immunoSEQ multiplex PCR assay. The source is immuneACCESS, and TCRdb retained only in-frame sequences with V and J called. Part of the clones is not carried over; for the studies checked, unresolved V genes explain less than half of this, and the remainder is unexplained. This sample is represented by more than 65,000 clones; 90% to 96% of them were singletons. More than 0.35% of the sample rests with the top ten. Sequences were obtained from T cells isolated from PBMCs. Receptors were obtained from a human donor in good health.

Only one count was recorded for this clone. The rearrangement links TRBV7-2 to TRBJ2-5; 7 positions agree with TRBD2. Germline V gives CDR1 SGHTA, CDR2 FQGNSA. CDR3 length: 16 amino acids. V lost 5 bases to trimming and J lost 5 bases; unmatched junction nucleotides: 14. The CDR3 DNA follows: TGTGCCAGCAGCCCCCCGGGGGGTAGGATTTCGGAGACCCAGTACTTC. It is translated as CASSPPGGRISETQYF.

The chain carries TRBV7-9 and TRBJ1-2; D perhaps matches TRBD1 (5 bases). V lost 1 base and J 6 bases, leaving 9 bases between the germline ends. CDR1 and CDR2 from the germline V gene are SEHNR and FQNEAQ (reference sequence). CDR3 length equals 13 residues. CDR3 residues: CASSLGGGDGYTF. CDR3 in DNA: TGTGCCAGCAGCTTAGGGGGGGGAGATGGCTACACCTTC.

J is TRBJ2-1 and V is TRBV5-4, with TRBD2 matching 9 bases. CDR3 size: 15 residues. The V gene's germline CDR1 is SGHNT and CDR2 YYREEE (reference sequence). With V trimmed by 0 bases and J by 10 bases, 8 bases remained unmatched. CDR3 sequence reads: CASSLVAGGFGEQFF. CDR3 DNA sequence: TGTGCCAGCAGCTTGGTGGCGGGGGGGTTCGGCGAGCAGTTCTTC.

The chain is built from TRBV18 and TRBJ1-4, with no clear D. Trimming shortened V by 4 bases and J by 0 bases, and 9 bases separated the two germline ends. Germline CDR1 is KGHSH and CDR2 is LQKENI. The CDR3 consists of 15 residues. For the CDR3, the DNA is TGTGCCAGCTCACAAAACAGCCCAACTAATGAAAAACTGTTTTTT. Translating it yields CASSQNSPTNEKLFF.

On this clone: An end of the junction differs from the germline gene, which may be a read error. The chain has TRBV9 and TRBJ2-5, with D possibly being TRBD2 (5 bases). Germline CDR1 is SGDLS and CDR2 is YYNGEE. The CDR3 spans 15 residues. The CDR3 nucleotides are TGTGCCAGCAGCCCACGCCCCACTAGTCAAGAGGCCCAGTACTTC. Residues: CASSPRPTSQEAQYF.

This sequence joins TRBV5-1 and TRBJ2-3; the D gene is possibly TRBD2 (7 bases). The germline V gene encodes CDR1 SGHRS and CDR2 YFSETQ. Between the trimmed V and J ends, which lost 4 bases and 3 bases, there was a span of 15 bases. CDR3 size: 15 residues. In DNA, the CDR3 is TGCGCCAGCAGCCCATTAGGGGGGGGGACAGATACGCAGTATTTT. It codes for CASSPLGGGTDTQYF. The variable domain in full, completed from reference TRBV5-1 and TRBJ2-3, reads KAGVTQTPRYLIKTRGQQVTLSCSPISGHRSVSWYQQTPGQGLQFLFEYFSETQRNKGNFPGRFSGRQFSNSRSEMNVSTLELGDSALYLCASSPLGGGTDTQYFGPGTRLTVL.

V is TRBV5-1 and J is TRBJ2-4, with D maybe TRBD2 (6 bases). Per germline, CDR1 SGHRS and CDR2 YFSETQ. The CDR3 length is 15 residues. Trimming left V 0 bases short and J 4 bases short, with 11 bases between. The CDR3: CASSLEVGGKNIQYF. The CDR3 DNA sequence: TGCGCCAGCAGCTTGGAAGTCGGGGGTAAAAACATTCAGTACTTC.

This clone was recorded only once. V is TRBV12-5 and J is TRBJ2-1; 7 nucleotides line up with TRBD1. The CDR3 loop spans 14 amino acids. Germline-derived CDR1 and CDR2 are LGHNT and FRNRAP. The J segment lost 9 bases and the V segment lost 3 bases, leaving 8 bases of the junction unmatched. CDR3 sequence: CASGLSMGQSEQFF. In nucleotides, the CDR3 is TGTGCTAGTGGTTTAAGCATGGGACAGTCTGAGCAGTTCTTC.

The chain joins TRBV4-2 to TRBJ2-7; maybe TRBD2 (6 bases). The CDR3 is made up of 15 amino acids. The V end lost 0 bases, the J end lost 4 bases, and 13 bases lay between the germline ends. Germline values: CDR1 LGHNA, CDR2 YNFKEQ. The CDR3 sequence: CASSQEEYGGYEQYF. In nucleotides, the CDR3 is TGTGCCAGCAGCCAAGAAGAGTACGGGGGTTACGAGCAGTACTTC.

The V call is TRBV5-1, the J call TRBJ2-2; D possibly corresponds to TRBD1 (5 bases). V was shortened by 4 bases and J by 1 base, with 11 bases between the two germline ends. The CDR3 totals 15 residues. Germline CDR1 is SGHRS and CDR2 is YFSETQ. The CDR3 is CASSLTQGNTGELFF. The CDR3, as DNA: TGCGCCAGCAGCCTTACCCAGGGGAACACCGGGGAGCTGTTTTTT. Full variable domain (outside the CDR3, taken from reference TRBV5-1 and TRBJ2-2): KAGVTQTPRYLIKTRGQQVTLSCSPISGHRSVSWYQQTPGQGLQFLFEYFSETQRNKGNFPGRFSGRQFSNSRSEMNVSTLELGDSALYLCASSLTQGNTGELFFGEGSRLTVL.

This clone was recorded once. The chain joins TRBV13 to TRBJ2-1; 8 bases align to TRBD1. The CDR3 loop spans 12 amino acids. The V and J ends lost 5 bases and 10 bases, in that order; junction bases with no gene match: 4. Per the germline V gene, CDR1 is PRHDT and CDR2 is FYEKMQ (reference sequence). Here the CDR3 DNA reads TGTGCCAGCAGCCACAGGGGGATGGAGCAGTTCTTC. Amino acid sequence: CASSHRGMEQFF.

CDR3 sequence: CASSDRGQAFF. In nucleotides, the CDR3 is TGTGCCAGCAGCGACAGGGGGCAAGCTTTCTTT. The chain couples TRBV9 to TRBJ1-1; 9 bases line up with TRBD1. Germline CDR1 reads SGDLS; CDR2 reads YYNGEE. Trimming cost V 3 bases and J 9 bases; bases outside gene matches: 0. The CDR3 loop spans 11 amino acids.